A selection of T cell receptor beta chains follows, all from one sample in a study of T cell changes during pregnancy in multiple sclerosis. Generated by immunoSEQ multiplex PCR, the TCRdb table keeps only in-frame clones and is missing some. The table records approximately 62,000 clones, 85% to 95% of them present only once. This specimen was CD8+ T cells from peripheral blood mononuclear cells, taken in the second trimester of pregnancy. These receptors came from a female donor with multiple sclerosis, enrolled in a pregnancy study. The CDR3 runs from the conserved cysteine through the conserved F or W. D genes are given only for firm matches. Clone size appears in some rows only: once, few, many, or a class for an expanded clone.

V gene: TRBV2; clone size: .; D gene: .; J gene: TRBJ1-1; CDR3 protein: CANPDSKTEAFF; CDR3 DNA: TGTGCCAACCCGGACAGTAAGACTGAAGCTTTCTTT
V gene: TRBV29-1; clone size: .; D gene: TRBD2; J gene: TRBJ2-2; CDR3 protein: CSVAGRPNTGELFF; CDR3 DNA: TGCAGCGTTGCCGGGAGGCCGAACACCGGGGAGCTGTTTTTT
V gene: TRBV19; clone size: once; D gene: TRBD1; J gene: TRBJ2-7; CDR3 protein: CASSPRDSSTYEQYF; CDR3 DNA: TGTGCCAGTAGTCCCAGGGACAGCTCTACCTACGAGCAGTACTTC
V gene: TRBV4-3; clone size: .; D gene: .; J gene: TRBJ2-7; CDR3 protein: CASSQDGRDREQYF; CDR3 DNA: TGCGCCAGCAGCCAAGATGGCAGGGATCGCGAGCAGTACTTC
V gene: TRBV14; clone size: .; D gene: TRBD2; J gene: TRBJ2-7; CDR3 protein: CASSQEGRDEQYF; CDR3 DNA: TGTGCCAGCAGCCAAGAGGGGAGGGACGAGCAGTACTTC
V gene: TRBV4-1; clone size: once; D gene: TRBD2; J gene: TRBJ2-1; CDR3 protein: CASSPSPGTSGREYYNEQFF; CDR3 DNA: TGCGCCAGTAGCCCCTCCCCCGGGACTAGCGGGAGGGAATACTACAATGAGCAGTTCTTC
V gene: TRBV27; clone size: .; D gene: .; J gene: TRBJ1-1; CDR3 protein: CASSPRVGVNTEAFF; CDR3 DNA: TGTGCCAGCAGTCCGAGGGTGGGTGTGAACACTGAAGCTTTCTTT
V gene: TRBV11-2; clone size: .; D gene: TRBD1; J gene: TRBJ2-1; CDR3 protein: CASSLDHPWDSHNEQFF; CDR3 DNA: TGTGCCAGCAGCTTAGATCACCCTTGGGACAGTCACAATGAGCAGTTCTTC
V gene: TRBV11-2; clone size: .; D gene: .; J gene: TRBJ2-7; CDR3 protein: CASSLSIEQYF; CDR3 DNA: TGTGCCAGCAGCCTATCTATCGAGCAGTACTTC
V gene: TRBV18; clone size: .; D gene: .; J gene: TRBJ1-2; CDR3 protein: CASSPERGGITSYGYTF; CDR3 DNA: TGTGCCAGCTCACCGGAAAGGGGAGGGATTACAAGCTATGGCTACACCTTC
V gene: TRBV4-3; clone size: .; D gene: .; J gene: TRBJ2-5; CDR3 protein: CASSQDLISQETQYF; CDR3 DNA: TGCGCCAGCAGCCAAGATTTAATTAGTCAAGAGACCCAGTACTTC
V gene: TRBV15; clone size: .; D gene: .; J gene: TRBJ1-5; CDR3 protein: CATSRGLLNQPQHF; CDR3 DNA: TGTGCCACCAGCAGGGGACTGCTCAATCAGCCCCAGCATTTT
V gene: TRBV11-3; clone size: .; D gene: .; J gene: TRBJ1-3; CDR3 protein: CASSANGEVGNTIYF; CDR3 DNA: TGTGCCAGCAGCGCCAACGGGGAAGTCGGAAACACCATATATTTT
V gene: TRBV9; clone size: .; D gene: .; J gene: TRBJ1-2; CDR3 protein: CASSDSGWNYGYTF; CDR3 DNA: TGTGCCAGCAGCGACTCGGGGTGGAACTATGGCTACACCTTC
V gene: TRBV19; clone size: .; D gene: TRBD1; J gene: TRBJ1-2; CDR3 protein: CASRNPQGVVYGYTF; CDR3 DNA: TGTGCCAGTAGGAATCCACAGGGGGTTGTCTATGGCTACACCTTC
V gene: TRBV4-1; clone size: .; D gene: TRBD1; J gene: TRBJ1-4; CDR3 protein: CASSQEIRDSEKLFF; CDR3 DNA: TGCGCCAGCAGCCAAGAGATCAGGGACAGCGAAAAACTGTTTTTT
V gene: TRBV4-1; clone size: .; D gene: .; J gene: TRBJ2-7; CDR3 protein: CASSQVQGGAYEQYF; CDR3 DNA: TGCGCCAGCAGCCAAGTGCAAGGGGGGGCCTACGAGCAGTACTTC
V gene: TRBV4-1; clone size: .; D gene: .; J gene: TRBJ1-1; CDR3 protein: CASSPKRGGWTEAFF; CDR3 DNA: TGCGCCAGCAGCCCTAAACGCGGGGGATGGACTGAAGCTTTCTTT
V gene: TRBV27; clone size: .; D gene: TRBD2; J gene: TRBJ2-3; CDR3 protein: CASSRVAGTDTQYF; CDR3 DNA: TGTGCCAGCAGCCGGGTAGCGGGAACAGATACGCAGTATTTT
V gene: TRBV14; clone size: .; D gene: .; J gene: TRBJ2-7; CDR3 protein: CASSQYTGPGYEQYF; CDR3 DNA: TGTGCCAGCAGCCAATACACAGGGCCCGGATACGAGCAGTACTTC
V gene: TRBV28; clone size: .; D gene: .; J gene: TRBJ1-2; CDR3 protein: CASSLASGERGYTF; CDR3 DNA: TGTGCCAGCAGTTTGGCGTCAGGGGAGAGGGGCTACACCTTC
V gene: TRBV9; clone size: .; D gene: .; J gene: TRBJ1-1; CDR3 protein: CASSPEVVNTEAFF; CDR3 DNA: TGTGCCAGCAGCCCCGAGGTGGTAAACACTGAAGCTTTCTTT
V gene: TRBV7-2; clone size: .; D gene: .; J gene: TRBJ2-7; CDR3 protein: CASSDGEGVWYEQYF; CDR3 DNA: TGTGCCAGCAGCGACGGTGAGGGGGTTTGGTACGAGCAGTACTTC
V gene: TRBV7-6; clone size: .; D gene: TRBD2; J gene: TRBJ2-1; CDR3 protein: CASSLGKLAVSYNEQFF; CDR3 DNA: TGTGCCAGCAGCTTAGGTAAACTAGCGGTTTCCTACAATGAGCAGTTCTTC
V gene: TRBV9; clone size: .; D gene: .; J gene: TRBJ2-2; CDR3 protein: CASSIRGSTGELFF; CDR3 DNA: TGTGCCAGCAGCATCCGGGGGTCCACCGGGGAGCTGTTTTTT
V gene: TRBV27; clone size: .; D gene: .; J gene: TRBJ1-1; CDR3 protein: CASSLSTTAMNTEAFF; CDR3 DNA: TGTGCCAGCAGTCTCTCCACGACAGCTATGAACACTGAAGCTTTCTTT
V gene: TRBV7-6; clone size: .; D gene: .; J gene: TRBJ2-7; CDR3 protein: CASSLGSFEGEGYEQYF; CDR3 DNA: TGTGCCAGCAGCTTAGGGTCGTTTGAGGGTGAGGGCTACGAGCAGTACTTC
V gene: TRBV27; clone size: .; D gene: .; J gene: TRBJ1-4; CDR3 protein: CASSNSWALNEKLFF; CDR3 DNA: TGTGCCAGCTCCAACTCGTGGGCACTCAATGAAAAACTGTTTTTT
V gene: TRBV5-1; clone size: .; D gene: TRBD1; J gene: TRBJ2-3; CDR3 protein: CASSIGQGAVDTQYF; CDR3 DNA: TGCGCCAGCAGCATAGGACAGGGGGCGGTAGATACGCAGTATTTT
V gene: TRBV7-3; clone size: .; D gene: .; J gene: TRBJ2-2; CDR3 protein: CASSPGQPGGELFF; CDR3 DNA: TGTGCCAGCAGCCCCGGCCAACCGGGCGGGGAGCTGTTTTTT
V gene: TRBV29-1; clone size: .; D gene: .; J gene: TRBJ1-1; CDR3 protein: CSVELTGANTEAFF; CDR3 DNA: TGCAGCGTTGAATTGACAGGCGCGAACACTGAAGCTTTCTTT
V gene: TRBV27; clone size: .; D gene: .; J gene: TRBJ1-3; CDR3 protein: CASSLIPGNTIYF; CDR3 DNA: TGTGCCAGCAGTTTAATTCCGGGAAACACCATATATTTT
V gene: TRBV5-1; clone size: .; D gene: .; J gene: TRBJ2-7; CDR3 protein: CASSSPGGPYEQYF; CDR3 DNA: TGCGCCAGCAGCTCCCCAGGGGGGCCCTACGAGCAGTACTTC
V gene: TRBV7-7; clone size: few; D gene: .; J gene: TRBJ2-5; CDR3 protein: CASSLGGSETQYF; CDR3 DNA: TGTGCCAGCAGCTTAGGAGGTTCCGAGACCCAGTACTTC
V gene: TRBV29-1; clone size: .; D gene: .; J gene: TRBJ1-1; CDR3 protein: CSVEGGRQNTEAFF; CDR3 DNA: TGCAGCGTTGAGGGTGGCAGGCAGAACACTGAAGCTTTCTTT
V gene: TRBV5-1; clone size: .; D gene: .; J gene: TRBJ2-2; CDR3 protein: CASSPDSLDTGELFF; CDR3 DNA: TGCGCCAGCAGCCCGGACAGCCTTGACACCGGGGAGCTGTTTTTT
V gene: TRBV5-1; clone size: .; D gene: .; J gene: TRBJ2-5; CDR3 protein: CASSFSGGSSGQETQYF; CDR3 DNA: TGCGCCAGCAGCTTCAGTGGTGGCAGTTCGGGGCAAGAGACCCAGTACTTC
V gene: TRBV7-8; clone size: .; D gene: .; J gene: TRBJ1-4; CDR3 protein: CASSSSNGIGIF; CDR3 DNA: TGTGCCAGCAGCTCGTCTAACGGGATCGGGATTTTT
V gene: TRBV27; clone size: .; D gene: TRBD2; J gene: TRBJ2-1; CDR3 protein: CASSPKAGLSSYNEQFF; CDR3 DNA: TGTGCCAGCAGTCCAAAAGCGGGACTAAGCTCCTACAATGAGCAGTTCTTC
V gene: TRBV7-2; clone size: .; D gene: .; J gene: TRBJ1-2; CDR3 protein: CASSWNWGRAYGYTF; CDR3 DNA: TGTGCCAGCAGCTGGAATTGGGGCAGGGCTTATGGCTACACCTTC
V gene: TRBV28; clone size: .; D gene: TRBD1; J gene: TRBJ2-2; CDR3 protein: CASSFPRDSLANTGELFF; CDR3 DNA: TGTGCCAGCAGTTTCCCCCGGGACAGCCTGGCGAACACCGGGGAGCTGTTTTTT
V gene: TRBV6-1; clone size: .; D gene: .; J gene: TRBJ2-5; CDR3 protein: CASSEEGRGETQYF; CDR3 DNA: TGTGCCAGCAGTGAAGAGGGTAGGGGAGAGACCCAGTACTTC
V gene: TRBV4-1; clone size: once; D gene: .; J gene: TRBJ1-1; CDR3 protein: CASSQAGVVALNTEAFF; CDR3 DNA: TGCGCCAGCAGCCAGGCAGGGGTGGTTGCCTTAAACACTGAAGCTTTCTTT
V gene: TRBV7-6; clone size: .; D gene: TRBD1; J gene: TRBJ2-7; CDR3 protein: CASSPGQASSYEQYF; CDR3 DNA: TGTGCCAGCAGCCCCGGACAGGCGAGCTCCTACGAGCAGTACTTC
V gene: TRBV4-1; clone size: .; D gene: .; J gene: TRBJ1-5; CDR3 protein: CASSQEPREQPQHF; CDR3 DNA: TGCGCCAGCAGCCAAGAACCTAGGGAGCAGCCCCAGCATTTT
V gene: TRBV28; clone size: .; D gene: .; J gene: TRBJ2-1; CDR3 protein: CASSPTGINEQFF; CDR3 DNA: TGTGCCAGCAGTCCAACAGGGATCAATGAGCAGTTCTTC
V gene: TRBV13; clone size: .; D gene: .; J gene: TRBJ2-7; CDR3 protein: CASSLGHVGGPYEQYF; CDR3 DNA: TGTGCCAGCAGCTTAGGCCACGTGGGAGGACCCTACGAGCAGTACTTC
V gene: TRBV19; clone size: .; D gene: TRBD1; J gene: TRBJ2-6; CDR3 protein: CASSIWTGGSGANVLTF; CDR3 DNA: TGTGCCAGTAGTATCTGGACAGGGGGCTCTGGGGCCAACGTCCTGACTTTC
V gene: TRBV27; clone size: .; D gene: .; J gene: TRBJ1-1; CDR3 protein: CASSSVYTEAFF; CDR3 DNA: TGTGCCAGCAGTTCGGTGTACACTGAAGCTTTCTTT
V gene: TRBV28; clone size: once; D gene: .; J gene: TRBJ1-2; CDR3 protein: CASPRGSLTF; CDR3 DNA: TGTGCCAGCCCACGAGGGTCGTTGACCTTC
V gene: TRBV27; clone size: once; D gene: .; J gene: TRBJ1-2; CDR3 protein: CASSSGVVRGYTF; CDR3 DNA: TGTGCCAGCAGTTCGGGGGTGGTGCGGGGCTACACCTTC
V gene: TRBV5-1; clone size: .; D gene: TRBD1; J gene: TRBJ2-1; CDR3 protein: CASSLAWGQPFEGYNEQFF; CDR3 DNA: TGCGCCAGCAGCTTGGCCTGGGGACAGCCATTTGAGGGGTACAATGAGCAGTTCTTC
V gene: TRBV6-5; clone size: .; D gene: TRBD1; J gene: TRBJ1-2; CDR3 protein: CASSYSRTGGDYGYTF; CDR3 DNA: TGTGCCAGCAGTTACTCACGGACAGGGGGCGACTATGGCTACACCTTC